The clone carrying this TCR beta chain was observed a few times. Germline V gene data show CDR1 as SQVTM and CDR2 as ANQGSEA. V gave up 6 bases and J gave up 3 bases, with 16 bases separating them. The CDR3 spans 14 residues. The sample is drawn from a study of T cells after yellow fever vaccination. TCRdb redid the calling of the 5' RACE reads with MiXCR, one entry per CDR3 protein. The data hold 600,000 to 750,000 distinct CDR3 sequences, with 12% observed a single time. The clonotype comes from a man under 40 who received the YFV17D yellow fever vaccine. The chain carries TRBV29-1 and TRBJ2-3, with D perhaps matching TRBD1 (6 bases). The specimen comprised PBMCs, sampled on the day of the yellow fever booster vaccination. The CDR3 bases are TGCAGCGTCTCCCCACACGGGACAACAGATACGCAGTATTTT. This gives the protein CSVSPHGTTDTQYF.